The 2 T cell receptor beta chains reported below all come from one sample, sequenced in a study of long-term antiretroviral therapy in people with HIV. The assay used was immunoSEQ (version v3.0), run at survey level. Some clones are missing from TCRdb's copy, which holds only in-frame ones; the method was immunoSEQ multiplex PCR. The sample records 23,000 or so clones, 60% to 85% being singletons. The sample in question was unsorted PBMCs, obtained 2.1 years after starting antiretroviral therapy. The receptors stem from a man between 25 and 39 years old with HIV.

This clone showed up just once. V usage is TRBV4-2 and J usage is TRBJ2-5; D is unclear. Germline CDR1 LGHNA, CDR2 YNFKEQ. The CDR3 has 17 residues. Trimming removed 0 bases from V and 0 bases from J, with 14 bases in between. The CDR3 region is CASSQDATSTYQETQYF. The CDR3 DNA reads TGTGCCAGCAGCCAAGATGCCACGTCAACTTACCAAGAGACCCAGTACTTC.

The chain is built from TRBV29-1 and TRBJ2-1, with 9 bases that match TRBD2. In germline, CDR1 is SQVTM, CDR2 ANQGSEA. This CDR3 contains 14 residues. Trimming took 7 bases from V and 8 from J; bases not matched to a gene: 12. The CDR3 is CSGGGGGRFHEQFF. The CDR3 nucleotides read TGCAGCGGCGGGGGGGGAGGGCGATTTCATGAGCAGTTCTTC.